What follows are 26 T cell receptor beta chains derived from one specimen sequenced in a study of blood T cell repertoires in COVID-19 (dated by TCRdb to the early 2020s). Library prep was done by the immunoSEQ multiplex PCR assay. The table comes from immuneACCESS by way of TCRdb, which keeps in-frame sequences with V and J called. Part of the clones is missing from these tables; in studies checked, under half for an unresolved V gene and the rest for unknown reasons. This sample lists fewer than 120,000 clones; approximately 79% were detected once. Roughly 17% of the sample belongs to the ten largest clones. Source material: peripheral blood. These receptors all stem from a woman of 80 years or more with active or convalescent COVID-19.

The V call is TRBV4-2, the J call TRBJ2-3; D is possibly TRBD2 (6 bases). Trimming took off 4 bases at V and 2 bases at J, with 10 bases between the two ends. Germline V gene lookup returns CDR1 LGHNA and CDR2 YNFKEQ. The CDR3 loop spans 14 amino acids. CDR3: CASSPGTYTDTQYF. CDR3 nucleotide sequence: TGTGCCAGCAGCCCGGGGACTTACACAGATACGCAGTATTTT.

The gene calls are TRBV30 and TRBJ2-1; maybe TRBD2 (5 bases). Germline CDR1 GTSNPN, CDR2 SVGIG (reference sequence). V gave up 0 bases and J gave up 3 bases, with 15 bases separating them. The CDR3 contains 16 residues. CDR3 protein: CAWSVQPSRNYNEQFF. Here the CDR3 DNA reads TGTGCCTGGAGTGTACAACCTAGCCGAAACTACAATGAGCAGTTCTTC. The variable domain in full, with the rest retrieved from reference TRBV30 and TRBJ2-1, is SQTIHQWPATLVQPVGSPLSLECTVEGTSNPNLYWYRQAAGRGLQLLFYSVGIGQISSEVPQNLSASRPQDRQFILSSKKLLLSDSGFYLCAWSVQPSRNYNEQFFGPGTRLTVL.

The rearrangement uses TRBV2 and TRBJ2-7; TRBD2 might be the D (5 bases). Trimming shortened V by 2 bases and J by 2 bases, and 7 bases separated the two germline ends. This CDR3 is built from 13 residues. The germline CDR1 and CDR2 sequences are SNHLY and FYNNEI. In DNA form, the CDR3 reads TGTGCCAGCAGTGAACAGGAGGCCTACGAGCAGTACTTC. This gives the protein CASSEQEAYEQYF.

This chain connects TRBV18 to TRBJ2-5; a possible D gene is TRBD2 (6 bases). CDR1 and CDR2 from the germline V gene are KGHSH and LQKENI. This CDR3 comprises 15 residues. Between the trimmed V and J ends, which lost 2 bases and 2 bases, there was a span of 12 bases. The CDR3 protein is CASSPLTGRQETQYF. The CDR3 bases are TGTGCCAGCTCACCATTAACGGGGAGGCAAGAGACCCAGTACTTC.

The V gene is TRBV28, the J gene TRBJ2-7, with 9 bases lining up with TRBD1. CDR3 length equals 14 residues. V lost 9 bases, J lost 2 bases, and 8 bases stayed unmatched. The V gene's germline CDR1 is MDHEN and CDR2 SYDVKM. CDR3 in amino acids: CASHSGQGAYEQYF. The CDR3 nucleotides are TGTGCCAGTCACTCGGGACAGGGAGCCTACGAGCAGTACTTC.

This chain uses TRBV7-8 with TRBJ1-5; D is unclear. Germline V gene sequence: CDR1 SGHVS, CDR2 FQNEAQ. The length of the CDR3 is 15 residues. Trimming removed 2 bases at V and 0 bases at J, with 8 bases between. CDR3 in amino acids: CASSLNGNSNQPQHF. CDR3 DNA: TGTGCCAGCAGCTTAAATGGCAATAGCAATCAGCCCCAGCATTTT.

This clone came up a few times. The gene calls are TRBV2 and TRBJ1-2, with unresolved D. CDR3 length equals 15 residues. The V gene's germline CDR1 is SNHLY and CDR2 FYNNEI. V lost 3 bases to trimming and J lost 0 bases, with 11 bases between them. CDR3 coding DNA: TGTGCCAGCAGTGACTGGGCTTCGTCTAACTATGGCTACACCTTC. Encoded protein: CASSDWASSNYGYTF.

The V and J genes are TRBV2 and TRBJ2-6; TRBD1 aligns across 9 bases. V lost 5 bases to trimming and J lost 0 bases; unmatched junction nucleotides: 5. This CDR3 region has 17 residues. CDR1 SNHLY and CDR2 FYNNEI come from the germline V gene. The CDR3 nucleotides read TGTGCCAGCAGTTTACAGGGGGCCAGCTCTGGGGCCAACGTCCTGACTTTC. It encodes CASSLQGASSGANVLTF. The variable domain in full, with the rest retrieved from reference TRBV2 and TRBJ2-6, is EPEVTQTPSHQVTQMGQEVILRCVPISNHLYFYWYRQILGQKVEFLVSFYNNEISEKSEIFDDQFSVERPDGSNFTLKIRSTKLEDSAMYFCASSLQGASSGANVLTFGAGSRLTVL.

The chain has TRBV10-2 and TRBJ1-2; TRBD1 is a possible D gene (5 bases). Per germline, CDR1 WSHSY and CDR2 SAAADI. The CDR3 loop spans 15 amino acids. V was cut by 7 bases and J by 10 bases, with 25 bases left in between. The CDR3 reads CASTPRDSSHPDYTF. The CDR3 bases are TGCGCCAGCACCCCACGCGACAGTTCCCATCCCGACTACACCTTC.

The chain couples TRBV27 to TRBJ2-7; TRBD1 might be the D (5 bases). Germline V CDR1 and CDR2: MNHEY, SMNVEV (reference sequence). V dropped 5 bases and J dropped 2 bases, with 16 bases sitting between them. The CDR3 has 15 residues. CDR3 in amino acids: CASSPKGQIPYEQYF. CDR3 bases: TGTGCCAGCAGTCCGAAAGGACAAATTCCCTACGAGCAGTACTTC.

The chain is built from TRBV10-1 and TRBJ2-3; TRBD2 matches 12 bases. Per germline, CDR1 WNHNN and CDR2 SYGVQD (reference sequence). The V segment lost 0 bases and the J segment 6 bases; nucleotides outside the gene matches: 4. The CDR3 spans 16 residues. CDR3 sequence reads: CASSESTSGSEDTQYF. The CDR3 DNA sequence: TGCGCCAGCAGTGAGTCGACTAGCGGGAGTGAGGATACGCAGTATTTT.

The rearrangement uses TRBV30 and TRBJ1-1; a weak D match, TRBD1 (5 bases). The CDR3 runs 18 residues. From germline, CDR1 is GTSNPN and CDR2 SVGIG (reference sequence). V gave up 2 bases and J gave up 6 bases, with 28 bases separating them. The CDR3 spells CAWSFTGHRAGTVSEAFF. The CDR3 coding sequence is TGTGCCTGGAGTTTTACAGGTCACCGGGCCGGTACGGTGTCTGAAGCTTTCTTT.

The chain uses TRBV28 and TRBJ1-1, with D perhaps matching TRBD1 (5 bases). The CDR3 is 15 amino acids. V gave up 7 bases and J gave up 2 bases, with 17 bases separating them. Germline-derived CDR1 and CDR2 are MDHEN and SYDVKM. CDR3 in amino acids: CASTPLEGRNTEAFF. CDR3 nucleotide sequence: TGTGCCAGCACTCCGTTGGAGGGGAGAAACACTGAAGCTTTCTTT.

The V gene is TRBV10-1, the J gene TRBJ2-3; 7 nucleotides align to TRBD2. The CDR3 consists of 17 residues. Looked up from germline, CDR1 is WNHNN and CDR2 is SYGVQD (reference sequence). Trimming took 0 bases from V and 6 from J; bases not matched to a gene: 12. The CDR3 sequence is CASSESGLADWRDTQYF. CDR3 in DNA: TGCGCCAGCAGTGAGTCGGGTCTAGCGGACTGGAGGGATACGCAGTATTTT.

The chain carries TRBV28 and TRBJ1-5; D remains unclear. Germline loops: CDR1 MDHEN, CDR2 SYDVKM. The CDR3 consists of 14 residues. With 5 bases removed from V and 0 bases from J, the gap between germline ends came to 8 bases. The CDR3 here is CASSDSYSNQPQHF. In nucleotides, the CDR3 is TGTGCCAGCAGTGACTCGTATAGCAATCAGCCCCAGCATTTT.

J is TRBJ2-2 and V is TRBV19, with a tentative D call TRBD1 (5 bases). The V gene's germline CDR1 is LNHDA and CDR2 SQIVND (reference sequence). CDR3 length: 15 residues. V lost 1 base and J lost 6, with 12 bases in between. CDR3 in amino acids: CASSIVGRTAGELFF. For the CDR3, the DNA is TGTGCCAGTAGTATAGTGGGGCGAACAGCCGGGGAGCTGTTTTTT.

The gene calls are TRBV11-3 and TRBJ2-5; D perhaps matches TRBD2 (6 bases). Germline CDR1 SGHNT, CDR2 YENEEA. V was cut by 9 bases and J by 5 bases, with 16 bases left in between. CDR3 length: 13 amino acids. For the CDR3, the DNA is TGTGCCAGTTCGCGGGGCGGGACGGAGACCCAGTACTTC. Amino acids: CASSRGGTETQYF.

The chain employs TRBV3-1 (or the pseudogene TRBV3-2) and TRBJ2-5; D may be TRBD2 (6 bases). Trimming shortened V by 5 bases and J by 7 bases, and 17 bases separated the two germline ends. CDR1 and CDR2 (germline): LGHDT, YNNKEL (reference sequence). CDR3 length: 14 amino acids. The CDR3 DNA is TGTGCCAGCAGCTTGGGGGACTGGACGGGGACCCAGTACTTC. Encoded protein: CASSLGDWTGTQYF.

The chain has TRBV10-3 and TRBJ1-2, with 9 bases fitting TRBD1. Germline loops: CDR1 ENHRY, CDR2 SYGVKD. The CDR3 consists of 15 residues. With V trimmed by 3 bases and J by 2 bases, 4 bases remained unmatched. The CDR3 coding sequence is TGTGCCATCAGTGACGGAGGACAGGGGAACTATGGCTACACCTTC. Its translation is CAISDGGQGNYGYTF.

The chain links TRBV28 to TRBJ2-3, with a tentative D call TRBD1 (5 bases). Germline V gene lookup returns CDR1 MDHEN and CDR2 SYDVKM. This CDR3 is 18 amino acids long. The V and J ends lost 3 bases and 1 base respectively, with 20 bases between them. The DNA of the CDR3 is TGTGCCAGCAGTTTCGGCCTGACAGTTACTTTAGGCACAGATACGCAGTATTTT. Amino acid sequence: CASSFGLTVTLGTDTQYF.

This chain joins TRBV10-3 and TRBJ1-2; 7 bases are a match to TRBD1. CDR1 is ENHRY, CDR2 SYGVKD, per germline. This CDR3 region has 15 residues. The V gene end was trimmed by 2 bases and the J gene end by 3 bases; junction bases not matched to a gene: 6. The CDR3 region has the DNA TGTGCCATCAGTGAGCCACAGGGGATGGACTATGGCTACACCTTC. Its protein product is CAISEPQGMDYGYTF.

This rearrangement joins TRBV7-9 to TRBJ1-2; unclear D gene. V gave up 0 bases and J gave up 4 bases, with 3 bases separating them. In germline, CDR1 is SEHNR, CDR2 FQNEAQ (reference sequence). CDR3 size: 12 residues. The CDR3 DNA reads as TGTGCCAGCAGCTTAGCCGGCTATGGCTACACCTTC. This gives the protein CASSLAGYGYTF.

The V call is TRBV10-3, the J call TRBJ2-3; 10 bases align to TRBD2. CDR3 size: 15 residues. CDR1 and CDR2 (germline): ENHRY, SYGVKD. V lost 2 bases, J lost 9 bases, and 8 bases stayed unmatched. The CDR3 region has the DNA TGTGCCATCAGTGAGAGCGGGAGGGCCGGGGAGACGCAGTATTTT. Amino acids: CAISESGRAGETQYF.

V is TRBV16 and J is TRBJ2-1; perhaps TRBD2 as D (6 bases). Germline V lookup: CDR1 KGHSY, CDR2 FQNENV. The V end lost 0 bases, the J end lost 4 bases, and 13 bases lay between the germline ends. The CDR3 has 16 residues. The CDR3 region is CASSQSPSAIYNEQFF. The CDR3, as DNA: TGTGCCAGCAGCCAATCTCCTAGCGCAATATACAATGAGCAGTTCTTC.

CDR3 nucleotide sequence: TGTGCCAGCAGCCCCCATAGCGGGAGAATCACAGATACGCAGTATTTT. This encodes CASSPHSGRITDTQYF. The chain recombines TRBV7-2 with TRBJ2-3; 9 nucleotides align to TRBD2. Germline V CDR1 and CDR2: SGHTA, FQGNSA. The CDR3 is 16 amino acids. Germline trimming cut 5 bases from V and 2 bases from J; bases unmatched to any gene: 8.

This clone was counted a few times. V usage is TRBV18 and J usage is TRBJ2-1; possibly TRBD1 for D (6 bases). The V end lost 4 bases, the J end lost 4 bases, and 8 bases lay between the germline ends. Looked up from germline, CDR1 is KGHSH and CDR2 is LQKENI. CDR3 length equals 13 residues. The CDR3 spells CASSLGQYNEQFF. The CDR3 DNA reads as TGTGCCAGCTCACTAGGACAGTACAATGAGCAGTTCTTC.